This TCR beta chain was sequenced for a study of control samples from healthy donors and cancer patients. The assay was immunoSEQ multiplex PCR, and TCRdb's table has in-frame clones only and misses some. Among approximately 190,000 clones, 91% were seen once, and the ten largest hold approximately 1.8%. The CDR3 is 15 residues long. Germline assignment: CDR1 SGHVS and CDR2 FQNEAQ. Trimming removed 2 bases at V and 3 bases at J, with 13 bases between. The sequencing input was blood. The rearrangement uses TRBV7-8 and TRBJ1-1, with D possibly being TRBD1 (6 bases). This TCR was sampled from a man aged 25-40 years in good health. The CDR3 coding sequence is TGTGCCAGCAGCTTAACCCGGGGGGCGCACACTGAAGCTTTCTTT. It encodes CASSLTRGAHTEAFF. The complete variable domain, with remaining parts taken from reference TRBV7-8 and TRBJ1-1, reads GAGVSQSPRYKVAKRGQDVALRCDPISGHVSLFWYQQALGQGPEFLTYFQNEAQLDKSGLPSDRFFAERPEGSVSTLKIQRTQQEDSAVYLCASSLTRGAHTEAFFGQGTRLTVV.